This TCR beta chain was identified during a study of shared clonotypes between healthy human individuals. Study conclusions and caveats: Represented diversity, genetic and exposure-history alike, was limited by few donors.

Donors had no recently reported acute infections or vaccinations and were HIV-negative. CD4+ cells were split into CD45RA+ naive and CD45RA-negative memory subsets. The V end was cut by 2 bases, the J end by 9 bases, with 17 bases between. The CDR3 runs to 15 residues. Germline CDR1 SGHTA, CDR2 FQGNSA. Sequencing used immunoSEQ multiplex PCR; TCRdb keeps in-frame clones, though not all of them. The sample carries roughly 2.2 million clones, 90% to 95% recorded once. In the case of this clone: Its antigen is currently unknown.

The chain has TRBV7-2 and TRBJ1-5; no reliable D call. What was sequenced was naive CD4+ T cells from PBMCs. Specified subset: CD45RA+ positively selected. This clonotype was obtained from a man between 18 and 29 years old in good health. Some clones in this sample may be carry-over from other donors' samples. CDR3: CASSLIPDPQWPQHF. DNA for the CDR3: TGTGCCAGCAGCTTAATTCCCGACCCGCAGTGGCCCCAGCATTTT.